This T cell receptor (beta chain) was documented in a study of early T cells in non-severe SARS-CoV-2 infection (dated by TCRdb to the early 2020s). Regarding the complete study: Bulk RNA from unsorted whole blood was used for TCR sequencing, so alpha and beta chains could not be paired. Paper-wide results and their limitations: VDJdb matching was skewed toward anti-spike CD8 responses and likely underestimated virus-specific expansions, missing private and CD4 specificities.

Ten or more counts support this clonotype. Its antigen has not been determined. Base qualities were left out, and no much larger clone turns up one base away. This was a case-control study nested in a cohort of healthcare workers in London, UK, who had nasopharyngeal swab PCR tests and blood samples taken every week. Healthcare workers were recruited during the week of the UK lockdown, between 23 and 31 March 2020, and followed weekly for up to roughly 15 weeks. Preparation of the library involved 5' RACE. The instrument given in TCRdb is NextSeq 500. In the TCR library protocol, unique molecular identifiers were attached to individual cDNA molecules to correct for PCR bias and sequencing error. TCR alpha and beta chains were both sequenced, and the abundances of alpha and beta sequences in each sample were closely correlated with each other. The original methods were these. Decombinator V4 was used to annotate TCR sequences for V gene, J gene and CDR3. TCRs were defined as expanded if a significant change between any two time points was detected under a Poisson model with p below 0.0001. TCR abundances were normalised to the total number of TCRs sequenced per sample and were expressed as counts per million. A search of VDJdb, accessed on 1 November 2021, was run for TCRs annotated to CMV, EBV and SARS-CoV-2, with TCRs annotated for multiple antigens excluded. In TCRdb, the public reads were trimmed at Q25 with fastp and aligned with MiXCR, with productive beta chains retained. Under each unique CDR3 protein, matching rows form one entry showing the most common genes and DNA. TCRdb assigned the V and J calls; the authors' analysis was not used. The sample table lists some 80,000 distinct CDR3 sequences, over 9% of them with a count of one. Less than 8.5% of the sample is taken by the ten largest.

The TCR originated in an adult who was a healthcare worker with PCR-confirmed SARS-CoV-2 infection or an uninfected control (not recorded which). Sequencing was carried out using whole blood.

The CDR3 reads as follows: CASSPIGQGGWSGANVLTF. The bases are TGTGCCAGCTCACCTATCGGACAGGGCGGCTGGTCTGGGGCCAACGTCCTGACTTTC. The V gene is TRBV18 and the J gene is TRBJ2-6, with 8 bases in between that match TRBD1. The CDR3 spans 19 residues, from the cysteine through the phenylalanine. This entry keeps only the CDR3 DNA: 57 bases, framed from base 1. Relative to germline, V is missing 3 bases and J is missing 1 base, with 11 bases of the junction outside any gene match. Sequences KGHSH (CDR1) and LQKENI (CDR2) are obtained from the germline V gene.